The text below deals with one TCR beta chain. Its antigen is unknown. The data were obtained in a study of graft-versus-host responses after intestinal transplantation. In the study overall: Multivisceral, liver-intestinal, or isolated intestinal transplants were received by the recipients. Anti-thymocyte globulin induction, then tacrolimus and steroids for around 3 years, went to all recipients.

Sequenced by immunoSEQ multiplex PCR; TCRdb stores in-frame clones only, minus some. In the table there are more than 50,000 clones, about 93% of which are singletons. General study points: Analysis identified GvH clones in recipient marrow, with some appearing first in ileum or blood. With peak circulating GvH clone levels came an association with early post-transplant HvG declines.

The length of the CDR3 is 18 residues. Germline values: CDR1 SGHVS, CDR2 FQNEAQ. The V segment lost 0 bases and the J segment 3 bases; nucleotides outside the gene matches: 7. The sequencing here drew on PBMCs, taken roughly 120 days after intestinal transplantation. The chain couples TRBV7-8 to TRBJ2-7, with TRBD2 matching over 14 bases. The receptor comes from a human patient who received an intestinal transplant, so some T cells may come from the graft donor. This CDR3 reads CASSLARTSGRSDYEQYF. CDR3 DNA: TGTGCCAGCAGCTTAGCTAGGACTAGCGGGAGGTCCGACTACGAGCAGTACTTC.